Listed here are 24 T cell receptor beta chains from one sample, sequenced in a study of a mutant IDH1 vaccine in newly diagnosed glioma. The time point: week 5, during vaccination. The content of each vaccine dose was 300 ug of mutant IDH1 20-mer peptide, and topical imiquimod accompanied it. Some clones are missing from TCRdb's copy, which holds only in-frame ones; the method was immunoSEQ multiplex PCR. The sample holds 38,000 or so clones, more than 85% seen once. No antigens are known for them. The sequences come from PBMCs, collected from a glioma patient whose treatment included an IDH1 peptide vaccine. These receptors all come from a middle-aged man with glioma.

The chain carries TRBV4-1 and TRBJ2-3; TRBD2 aligns across 11 bases. V was pared by 2 bases and J by 4 bases, with 5 bases of the junction left unmatched. CDR1 and CDR2 from the germline V gene are MGHRA and YSYEKL. CDR3 length: 16 residues. The CDR3 bases are TGCGCCAGCAGCCAAACTAGCGGGGGAAGCGCAGATACGCAGTATTTT. Amino acids: CASSQTSGGSADTQYF.

The count of this clone is one. V and J are TRBV10-1 and TRBJ1-5; 12 nucleotides match TRBD1. The CDR3 loop spans 19 amino acids. Germline V gives CDR1 WNHNN, CDR2 SYGVQD (reference sequence). Losses at the gene ends were 11 bases for V and 2 bases for J; bases not matched to a gene: 19. Here the CDR3 DNA reads TGCGCCGAGGGAAGGCCGGGACAGGGGGCTGTCCGTTGCAATCAGCCCCAGCATTTT. Translating gives CAEGRPGQGAVRCNQPQHF.

V and J are TRBV14 and TRBJ2-2, with D possibly being TRBD2 (6 bases). Trimming left V 4 bases short and J 6 bases short, with 18 bases between. This CDR3 is built from 16 residues. CDR1 is SGHDN, CDR2 FVKESK, per germline. CDR3 sequence: CASSPLPGAVAGELFF. The CDR3 DNA is TGTGCCAGCAGCCCTCTTCCGGGAGCCGTTGCCGGGGAGCTGTTTTTT. The entire variable domain, with the rest obtained from reference TRBV14 and TRBJ2-2, is as follows: EAGVTQFPSHSVIEKGQTVTLRCDPISGHDNLYWYRRVMGKEIKFLLHFVKESKQDESGMPNNRFLAERTGGTYSTLKVQPAELEDSGVYFCASSPLPGAVAGELFFGEGSRLTVL.

V gene TRBV9 combines with J gene TRBJ2-5, with 16 bases matching TRBD2. Germline V gene sequence: CDR1 SGDLS, CDR2 YYNGEE. V lost 2 bases and J lost 2; bases outside the gene matches: 0. The CDR3 contains 16 residues. This CDR3 reads CASSVGLAGGQETQYF. The CDR3 coding sequence is TGTGCCAGCAGCGTGGGACTAGCGGGGGGGCAAGAGACCCAGTACTTC.

The DNA of the CDR3 is TGTGCCAGCAGCTCAGAATCTAGCACAGATACGCAGTATTTT. Amino acids: CASSSESSTDTQYF. The rearrangement links TRBV5-4 to TRBJ2-3; D unclear. The CDR3 spans 14 residues. The ends were cut back, 3 bases at V and 0 bases at J, with 8 bases in the middle. Germline V gene data show CDR1 as SGHNT and CDR2 as YYREEE (reference sequence).

This sequence joins TRBV28 and TRBJ2-5; TRBD1 aligns across 7 bases. Looked up from germline, CDR1 is MDHEN and CDR2 is SYDVKM. The CDR3 extends over 14 amino acids. Unmatched junction bases numbered 9, after V lost 6 bases and J lost 5 bases. In DNA, the CDR3 is TGTGCCAGCAGAACCCGTCCGGGACAGGAGACCCAGTACTTC. This gives the protein CASRTRPGQETQYF.

The chain uses TRBV5-1 and TRBJ2-6; a weak D match, TRBD1 (6 bases). This CDR3 region has 18 residues. V lost 4 bases and J 2 bases, leaving 19 bases between the germline ends. Germline CDR1 is SGHRS and CDR2 is YFSETQ. The DNA for the CDR3 is TGCGCCAGCAGCCCCATGGCGCAGGGGCCAACTGGGGCCAACGTCCTGACTTTC. The encoded protein is CASSPMAQGPTGANVLTF. Looking up the rest from reference TRBV5-1 and TRBJ2-6 gives the full variable domain: KAGVTQTPRYLIKTRGQQVTLSCSPISGHRSVSWYQQTPGQGLQFLFEYFSETQRNKGNFPGRFSGRQFSNSRSEMNVSTLELGDSALYLCASSPMAQGPTGANVLTFGAGSRLTVL.

This clone was picked up one time. The V call is TRBV10-2, the J call TRBJ2-6; D is uncertain. CDR1 is WSHSY and CDR2 is SAAADI in the germline V gene. The CDR3 loop spans 18 amino acids. V lost 6 bases and J 0 bases, leaving 18 bases between the germline ends. The CDR3 loop reads CASRSPTDLNSGANVLTF. In DNA, the CDR3 is TGCGCCAGCAGGAGTCCTACCGACCTAAACTCTGGGGCCAACGTCCTGACTTTC.

The chain couples TRBV5-4 to TRBJ2-3; the D call may be TRBD1 or TRBD2 (5 bases each). CDR1 SGHNT and CDR2 YYREEE come from the germline V gene (reference sequence). The CDR3 spans 14 residues. Trimming removed 0 bases from V and 3 bases from J, with 8 bases in between. CDR3 nucleotides: TGTGCCAGCAGCTTGGGGGGGAAGACAGATACGCAGTATTTT. This codes for CASSLGGKTDTQYF.

The genes are TRBV10-1 and TRBJ1-2; the match to TRBD1 covers 7 bases. Trimming cost V 4 bases and J 5 bases; bases outside gene matches: 4. CDR3 length: 13 amino acids. Looked up from germline, CDR1 is WNHNN and CDR2 is SYGVQD (reference sequence). In DNA form, the CDR3 reads TGCGCCAGCAGTGCCGGGACAGCGTATGGCTACACCTTC. Protein product: CASSAGTAYGYTF.

This chain uses TRBV5-1 with TRBJ1-1, with D maybe TRBD1 (5 bases). Trimming took off 0 bases at V and 8 bases at J, with 8 bases between the two ends. Germline V CDR1 and CDR2: SGHRS, YFSETQ. The CDR3 contains 12 residues. CDR3: CASSLVAGEAFF. The CDR3 DNA follows: TGCGCCAGCAGCTTGGTTGCAGGGGAAGCTTTCTTT.

V is TRBV20-1 and J is TRBJ1-1, with no clear D. Germline CDR1 is DFQATT and CDR2 is SNEGSKA (reference sequence). There are 9 residues in the CDR3. Trimming removed 4 bases at V and 3 bases at J, with 0 bases between. The CDR3 here is CSANTEAFF. CDR3 bases: TGCAGTGCTAACACTGAAGCTTTCTTT.

The genes are TRBV30 and TRBJ2-2; D remains unclear. Germline CDR1 reads GTSNPN; CDR2 reads SVGIG (reference sequence). This CDR3 spans 13 amino acids. V was clipped by 0 bases and J by 3 bases, with 5 bases between them. CDR3: CAWSVSDTGELFF. CDR3 bases: TGTGCCTGGAGTGTATCCGACACCGGGGAGCTGTTTTTT.

This clone has a handful of counts. This rearrangement joins TRBV6-5 to TRBJ1-1; TRBD1 might be the D (5 bases). The CDR3 length is 15 residues. Germline V lookup: CDR1 MNHEY, CDR2 SVGAGI. V gave up 0 bases and J gave up 1 base, with 9 bases separating them. Here the CDR3 DNA reads TGTGCCAGCAGTTACTCCCCAGGGCGGAACACTGAAGCTTTCTTT. Encoded protein: CASSYSPGRNTEAFF.

The chain links TRBV19 to TRBJ2-4; 8 bases match TRBD2. The ends lost 9 bases at V and 3 bases at J; junction bases unmatched: 4. This CDR3 spans 13 amino acids. Germline V gene lookup returns CDR1 LNHDA and CDR2 SQIVND (reference sequence). CDR3 nucleotide sequence: TGTGCCAGCCGGGGACTAGACAAAAACATTCAGTACTTC. Translated, it gives CASRGLDKNIQYF.

This sequence joins TRBV29-1 and TRBJ2-5; D is perhaps TRBD1 (6 bases). The J call may not be correct, given that the DNA end is closer to TRBJ2-7. The CDR3 covers 11 residues. Germline values: CDR1 SQVTM, CDR2 ANQGSEA. CDR3 DNA sequence: TGCAGCGTTGTTGACAGGACCGAGCAGTACTTC. Translation: CSVVDRTEQYF.

The rearrangement joins TRBV10-3 to TRBJ1-2; 11 nucleotides match TRBD1. This CDR3 comprises 15 residues. Germline trimming cut 5 bases from V and 6 bases from J; bases unmatched to any gene: 8. Germline assignment: CDR1 ENHRY and CDR2 SYGVKD. CDR3 nucleotide sequence: TGTGCCATCAGTCAACGGACAGGGGGCTCCGATGGCTACACCTTC. It codes for CAISQRTGGSDGYTF.

CDR3 in DNA: TGCGCCAGCAGCTTCCCCGGACAGAATGAAAAACTGTTTTTT. It codes for CASSFPGQNEKLFF. This chain connects TRBV5-1 to TRBJ1-4; a possible D gene is TRBD1 (6 bases). V was trimmed by 2 bases and J by 5 bases, leaving 10 bases between them. This CDR3 has 14 amino acids. In germline, CDR1 is SGHRS, CDR2 YFSETQ.

V is TRBV19 and J is TRBJ2-5, with D perhaps matching TRBD1 or TRBD2 (5 bases each). Between the trimmed V and J ends, which lost 6 bases and 5 bases, there was a span of 19 bases. The CDR3 extends over 15 amino acids. The germline V gene has CDR1 LNHDA and CDR2 SQIVND (reference sequence). CDR3 sequence (DNA): TGTGCCAGTAGCTCGTTAAGAGGGGATGGCGAGACCCAGTACTTC. This codes for CASSSLRGDGETQYF. Supplemented by reference TRBV19 and TRBJ2-5, the full variable domain reads DGGITQSPKYLFRKEGQNVTLSCEQNLNHDAMYWYRQDPGQGLRLIYYSQIVNDFQKGDIAEGYSVSREKKESFPLTVTSAQKNPTAFYLCASSSLRGDGETQYFGPGTRLLVL.

The chain carries TRBV28 and TRBJ1-2, with D uncertain. The CDR3 runs 15 residues. The germline V gene has CDR1 MDHEN and CDR2 SYDVKM. The germline V and J ends were trimmed by 7 bases and 0 bases, with 15 bases remaining between them. The CDR3 is CASIPPGKTNYGYTF. In nucleotides, the CDR3 is TGTGCCAGCATCCCTCCCGGCAAAACTAACTATGGCTACACCTTC.

J is TRBJ1-1 and V is TRBV10-3; no clear D. Per the germline V gene, CDR1 is ENHRY and CDR2 is SYGVKD. The CDR3 spans 14 residues. Trimming took 3 bases from V and 0 from J, leaving 8 bases between them. CDR3 sequence reads: CAISDPQVNTEAFF. In nucleotides, the CDR3 is TGTGCCATCAGTGACCCTCAGGTGAACACTGAAGCTTTCTTT.

The chain joins TRBV6-5 to TRBJ2-1; the match to TRBD2 covers 8 bases. CDR1 is MNHEY, CDR2 SVGAGI, per germline. Germline trimming cut 6 bases from V and 6 bases from J; bases unmatched to any gene: 10. The CDR3 length is 15 residues. CDR3 bases: TGTGCCAGCAGATCGTCCGGGACTAGGATCAATGAGCAGTTCTTC. The encoded protein is CASRSSGTRINEQFF.

The rearrangement links TRBV29-1 to TRBJ2-1, with a tentative D call TRBD1 (6 bases). Trimming stripped 7 bases from V and 2 bases from J, with 15 bases between. The CDR3 is 14 residues long. Looked up from germline, CDR1 is SQVTM and CDR2 is ANQGSEA. The CDR3 nucleotides read TGCAGCGCTGACAGGTCTCAAACCTACAATGAGCAGTTCTTC. Amino acids: CSADRSQTYNEQFF.

The chain links TRBV4-1 to TRBJ2-7; TRBD1 aligns across 8 bases. J was trimmed by 0 bases and V by 4 bases; bases with no gene match: 8. CDR3 length: 16 amino acids. Germline V lookup: CDR1 MGHRA, CDR2 YSYEKL. CDR3 sequence reads: CASSLTQGAASYEQYF. The CDR3 DNA sequence: TGCGCCAGCAGCCTAACCCAGGGGGCTGCCTCCTACGAGCAGTACTTC.